This T cell receptor beta chain comes out of a study of blood T cells in healthy people across ages. PCR was performed a second time for about 7 to 11 cycles using a sample-barcoded 5' primer and a J-beta primer mix. TCRdb itself ran the 5' RACE reads through MiXCR, one entry per CDR3 protein. The table has 600,000 to 850,000 distinct CDR3 sequences, more than 40% seen once; the top ten hold 20% to 25%. Notes on the study in general: It was found that TCR beta diversity correlated strongly with the percentage of naive T cells.

About this clonotype itself: The antigen is not known.

Germline V gives CDR1 MNHNS, CDR2 SASEGT. The CDR3 is made up of 16 amino acids. With 6 bases removed from V and 1 base from J, the gap between germline ends came to 18 bases. The sequence derives from a woman in her sixties or seventies in good health. The chain couples TRBV6-1 to TRBJ1-2; tentative D call: TRBD1 (5 bases). The sequenced material came from blood. The CDR3 is CASRNMGGVGNYGYTF. For the CDR3, the DNA is TGTGCCAGCAGAAATATGGGGGGGGTAGGTAACTATGGCTACACCTTC.